The 28 T cell receptor beta chains below all came from one sample that was sequenced in a study of Graves' ophthalmopathy and Graves' hyperthyroidism. TCR beta CDR3 amplification used RNA transcripts. The library came from an HTBI-primed first-round RT-PCR and a second-round multiplex PCR. TCRdb reprocessed the multiplex PCR reads with MiXCR, giving one entry per CDR3 protein. The repertoire holds 150,000 or so distinct CDR3 sequences, with 30% to 45% as singletons. The sequencing sample was made of peripheral blood. The source is a woman in her forties with Graves' ophthalmopathy.

The V call is TRBV28, the J call TRBJ1-5; D not resolved. This CDR3 contains 14 residues. V lost 7 bases to trimming and J lost 1 base, with 11 bases between them. Germline-derived CDR1 and CDR2 are MDHEN and SYDVKM. CDR3 residues: CASTPAWSNQPQHF. Here the CDR3 DNA reads TGTGCCAGCACCCCTGCTTGGAGCAATCAGCCCCAGCATTTT.

The V call is TRBV6-1, the J call TRBJ1-5, with D perhaps matching TRBD1 (5 bases). The CDR3 extends over 17 amino acids. Germline CDR1 and CDR2: MNHNS and SASEGT. Trimming removed 5 bases at V and 2 bases at J, with 19 bases between. In nucleotides, the CDR3 is TGTGCCAGCAGTCCTATTCGGCAGGTGGGGGGCAATCAGCCCCAGCATTTT. Translation: CASSPIRQVGGNQPQHF.

This sequence joins TRBV2 and TRBJ1-1; D call uncertain. With 7 bases removed from V and 2 bases from J, the gap between germline ends came to 11 bases. Per the germline V gene, CDR1 is SNHLY and CDR2 is FYNNEI. This CDR3 is built from 13 residues. The CDR3 DNA sequence: TGTGCCAGCATGAAAGAGTTAAACACTGAAGCTTTCTTT. This encodes CASMKELNTEAFF.

The genes are TRBV6-1 and TRBJ2-7; tentatively, D is TRBD1 (5 bases). Trimming shortened V by 6 bases and J by 7 bases, and 13 bases separated the two germline ends. The CDR3 length is 12 residues. Per germline, CDR1 MNHNS and CDR2 SASEGT. DNA for the CDR3: TGTGCCAGCAGCCCCAGGGCCGGGGAGCAGTACTTC. Encoded protein: CASSPRAGEQYF.

This clonotype was recorded many times. The chain links TRBV5-1 to TRBJ1-2; D is perhaps TRBD1 (6 bases). In germline, CDR1 is SGHRS, CDR2 YFSETQ. This CDR3 has 13 residues. Trimming removed 4 bases from V and 1 base from J, with 8 bases in between. As DNA, the CDR3 is TGCGCCAGCAGCGCGGACAGTAACTATGGCTACACCTTC. This gives the protein CASSADSNYGYTF.

The rearrangement links TRBV10-3 to TRBJ2-5, with D unresolved. Germline CDR1 reads ENHRY; CDR2 reads SYGVKD. The V and J ends lost 3 bases and 1 base respectively, with 12 bases between them. CDR3 size: 15 residues. CDR3 DNA: TGTGCCATCAGTGATACGGTGGCAGCCCAAGAGACCCAGTACTTC. Amino acids: CAISDTVAAQETQYF.

This clonotype occurred many times. The V and J genes are TRBV6-5 and TRBJ1-1; D not certain. V dropped 4 bases and J dropped 6 bases, with 18 bases sitting between them. There are 15 residues in the CDR3. The V gene's germline CDR1 is MNHEY and CDR2 SVGAGI. Here the CDR3 reads CASSSSGPRPPEAFF. The CDR3 nucleotides read TGTGCCAGCAGTTCATCTGGCCCGAGACCCCCTGAAGCTTTCTTT.

This clonotype was counted at least ten times. The V gene is TRBV6-5, the J gene TRBJ1-2; D is unclear. Germline CDR1 and CDR2: MNHEY and SVGAGI. This CDR3 contains 16 residues. V lost 2 bases and J 4 bases, leaving 17 bases between the germline ends. CDR3 in DNA: TGTGCCAGCAGTTACGTCTTAGCGGGTAACACCTATGGCTACACCTTC. Its protein product is CASSYVLAGNTYGYTF.

This clonotype has a count of ten or more. This chain links TRBV7-8 with TRBJ1-3; no clear D gene. The CDR3 spans 13 residues. CDR1 and CDR2 from the germline V gene are SGHVS and FQNEAQ. Between the trimmed V and J ends, which lost 1 base and 3 bases, there was a span of 4 bases. The CDR3 here is CASSLVIGNTIYF. The CDR3 DNA sequence: TGTGCCAGCAGCTTAGTTATTGGAAACACCATATATTTT.

The chain uses TRBV7-2 and TRBJ1-2, with D possibly matching TRBD1 (6 bases). The V end lost 1 base, the J end lost 2 bases, and 11 bases lay between the germline ends. CDR1 and CDR2 (germline): SGHTA, FQGNSA. CDR3 length equals 15 residues. The CDR3 nucleotides are TGTGCCAGCAGCTTAGTCGGGACAAACAACTATGGCTACACCTTC. Its protein product is CASSLVGTNNYGYTF.

The J gene is TRBJ1-3, the V gene TRBV2; a weak D match, TRBD1 (5 bases). The CDR3 runs 14 residues. Germline CDR1 reads SNHLY; CDR2 reads FYNNEI. Trimming removed 2 bases at V and 9 bases at J, with 14 bases between. This CDR3 reads CASSEILGGGTIYF. In DNA form, the CDR3 reads TGTGCCAGCAGTGAAATTCTCGGCGGGGGCACCATATATTTT.

In its sample, this clonotype was seen many times. This rearrangement joins TRBV7-3 to TRBJ1-2; D gene ambiguous. CDR1 SGHTA and CDR2 FQGTGA come from the germline V gene. This CDR3 is 13 amino acids long. Trimming pared 4 bases from V and 5 bases from J, leaving 11 bases between. The CDR3 protein is CASSYQLRYGYTF. The CDR3 DNA follows: TGTGCCAGCAGCTACCAACTCCGGTATGGCTACACCTTC.

This rearrangement joins TRBV28 to TRBJ2-5, with TRBD2 matching over 8 bases. This CDR3 comprises 16 residues. Germline trimming cut 5 bases from V and 3 bases from J; bases unmatched to any gene: 11. The germline V gene has CDR1 MDHEN and CDR2 SYDVKM. DNA for the CDR3: TGTGCCAGCAGTCTGGGGCGCAGCGGGGGTAAAGAGACCCAGTACTTC. Translating gives CASSLGRSGGKETQYF.

In this sample, this clonotype turned up many times. One end of the junction does not line up with germline, which may come from a read error. The chain combines TRBV28 with TRBJ2-5; the D call may be TRBD1 or TRBD2 (6 bases each). Germline CDR1 MDHEN, CDR2 SYDVKM. The length of the CDR3 is 13 residues. CDR3 DNA sequence: TGTGTCAGCACCGTGGGGGGCAAAGAGACCCAGTACTTC. It codes for CVSTVGGKETQYF. Variable domain in full (rest from reference TRBV28 and TRBJ2-5): DVKVTQSSRYLVKRTGEKVFLECVQDMDHENMFWYRQDPGLGLRLIYFSYDVKMKEKGDIPEGYSVSREKKERFSLILESASTNQTSMYLCVSTVGGKETQYFGPGTRLLVL.

This clonotype was observed many times. The CDR3 protein is CASSIGGESYEQYF. The DNA for the CDR3 is TGTGCCAGTAGTATAGGGGGAGAGAGCTACGAGCAGTACTTC. The rearrangement links TRBV19 to TRBJ2-7; D may be TRBD2 (5 bases). Trimming stripped 1 base from V and 3 bases from J, with 10 bases between. Germline V gives CDR1 LNHDA, CDR2 SQIVND (reference sequence). The CDR3 consists of 14 residues.

This clonotype has a count of ten or more. The chain joins TRBV7-9 to TRBJ1-6; D remains ambiguous. The ends were cut back, 5 bases at V and 7 bases at J, with 12 bases in the middle. This CDR3 comprises 14 residues. CDR1 and CDR2 (germline): SEHNR, FQNEAQ (reference sequence). The CDR3 region has the DNA TGTGCCAGCAGCGCGCAGGTTGAGAATTCACCCCTCCACTTT. Translated, it gives CASSAQVENSPLHF.

This clonotype was picked up many times. The chain has TRBV10-3 and TRBJ1-1; D may be TRBD1 (5 bases). The germline V gene encodes CDR1 ENHRY and CDR2 SYGVKD. The CDR3 extends over 12 amino acids. Deletions cut 4 bases from V and 7 bases from J, with 10 bases between. The DNA for the CDR3 is TGTGCCATCAGTGGGGGGTCCCTTGAAGCTTTCTTT. As protein: CAISGGSLEAFF.

This clonotype was counted ten times or more. The chain recombines TRBV6-1 with TRBJ1-2; 8 bases match TRBD1. The CDR3 loop spans 15 amino acids. CDR1 is MNHNS and CDR2 is SASEGT in the germline V gene. Losses at the gene ends were 4 bases for V and 4 bases for J; bases not matched to a gene: 8. CDR3 sequence reads: CASSASGGTGYGYTF. As DNA, the CDR3 is TGTGCCAGCAGTGCATCAGGGGGCACTGGCTATGGCTACACCTTC.

This clonotype occurred many times. The chain employs TRBV28 and TRBJ1-1; unclear D gene. The CDR3 is 12 amino acids. With 3 bases removed from V and 1 base from J, the gap between germline ends came to 3 bases. Germline V gene data show CDR1 as MDHEN and CDR2 as SYDVKM. This CDR3 is CASSFWNTEAFF. DNA for the CDR3: TGTGCCAGCAGTTTCTGGAACACTGAAGCTTTCTTT.

This clonotype was observed a few times. Written as DNA, the CDR3 is TGTGCCAGTACCCTAACCTGGCGGAATAGCAATCAGCCCCAGCATTTT. It is translated as CASTLTWRNSNQPQHF. The chain uses TRBV6-1 and TRBJ1-5, with D uncertain. CDR3 size: 16 residues. Germline assignment: CDR1 MNHNS and CDR2 SASEGT. The ends were cut back, 9 bases at V and 0 bases at J, with 18 bases in the middle.

The chain joins TRBV7-2 to TRBJ2-5, with D possibly matching TRBD2 (5 bases). Germline lookup yields CDR1 SGHTA and CDR2 FQGNSA. The CDR3 runs 15 residues. Deletions cut 3 bases from V and 0 bases from J, with 11 bases between. The chain's CDR3 is CASSFTPGNQETQYF. In DNA form, the CDR3 reads TGTGCCAGCAGCTTCACCCCGGGAAACCAAGAGACCCAGTACTTC.

This clonotype is a singleton in its sample. This chain uses TRBV12-3 or TRBV12-4 with TRBJ2-7, with D possibly matching TRBD1 (6 bases). The CDR3 is 14 amino acids. The ends were cut back, 5 bases at V and 2 bases at J, with 13 bases in the middle. CDR3 sequence reads: CASSENGQTYEQYF. The CDR3 coding sequence is TGTGCCAGCAGTGAAAATGGACAGACCTACGAGCAGTACTTC.

There are many counts of this clonotype. The genes are TRBV12-3 or TRBV12-4 and TRBJ1-1, with D perhaps matching TRBD1 (5 bases). CDR3 length: 15 amino acids. V was trimmed by 6 bases and J by 1 base, leaving 15 bases between them. The CDR3 loop is CASSRDGRGNTEAFF. The CDR3, as DNA: TGTGCCAGCAGCCGGGACGGACGGGGGAACACTGAAGCTTTCTTT.

This clonotype was observed many times. The V gene is TRBV6-5, the J gene TRBJ1-1; 8 bases match TRBD1. Germline V gene lookup returns CDR1 MNHEY and CDR2 SVGAGI. The CDR3 sequence is 13 residues long. Germline trimming cut 7 bases from V and 1 base from J; bases unmatched to any gene: 2. Here the CDR3 reads CASTGTGNTEAFF. The DNA for the CDR3 is TGTGCCAGCACCGGGACAGGGAACACTGAAGCTTTCTTT.

This clonotype was observed once. J is TRBJ1-5 and V is TRBV28; D is possibly TRBD1 (6 bases). V was shortened by 10 bases and J by 0 bases, with 13 bases between the two germline ends. The CDR3 loop spans 14 amino acids. From germline, CDR1 is MDHEN and CDR2 SYDVKM. CDR3 bases: TGTGCCATCGCAAGGGGGTATAGCAATCAGCCCCAGCATTTT. It translates to CAIARGYSNQPQHF.

This clonotype has at least ten counts. The chain links TRBV6-2 or TRBV6-3 to TRBJ2-7; 9 nucleotides align to TRBD2. There are 18 residues in the CDR3. Germline CDR1 MNHEY, CDR2 SVGEGT. Trimming removed 4 bases from V and 3 bases from J; junction bases left unmatched: 16. CDR3 nucleotides: TGTGCCAGCAGTTTTGGGGTGGCGGGAGGGCTCTTACTCTACGAGCAGTACTTC. Its protein product is CASSFGVAGGLLLYEQYF.

The V and J genes are TRBV6-5 and TRBJ1-1, with 11 bases that match TRBD1. Germline assignment: CDR1 MNHEY and CDR2 SVGAGI. The length of the CDR3 is 15 residues. Trimming cost V 8 bases and J 9 bases; bases outside gene matches: 14. The CDR3 reads CASVRTGTGGGKAFF. The CDR3 bases are TGTGCCAGCGTTCGGACCGGGACAGGGGGGGGGAAAGCTTTCTTT.

This clonotype was seen at least ten times. V gene TRBV6-5 combines with J gene TRBJ1-5; TRBD1 matches 7 bases. CDR1 MNHEY and CDR2 SVGAGI come from the germline V gene. This CDR3 has 14 amino acids. V lost 4 bases and J lost 5; bases outside the gene matches: 5. The CDR3 sequence: CASSSGQTYQPQHF. DNA for the CDR3: TGTGCCAGCAGTTCGGGACAGACGTATCAGCCCCAGCATTTT.